This is a list of T cell receptor beta chains from one sample in a study of blood T cell repertoires in COVID-19. The data were produced by immunoSEQ multiplex PCR, yet TCRdb's version contains in-frame clones alone and is incomplete. Of roughly 53,000 clones listed, 70% to 85% are singletons. Sequencing was performed on peripheral blood. All receptors derive from a man aged 65 to 85 with active COVID-19. CDR3s include the opening cysteine and the closing phenylalanine or tryptophan. The D gene is left open where the match is weak. Clone sizes are given selectively: once, few, many, or a class where the clone is expanded.

>TRBV4-3|.|.|TRBJ2-3
CASSQFPGGAGDTQYF
TGCGCCAGCAGCCAATTCCCGGGCGGGGCAGGAGATACGCAGTATTTT
>TRBV30|.|few|TRBJ1-2
CAWSVQNYGYTF
TGTGCCTGGAGTGTACAGAACTATGGCTACACCTTC
>TRBV11-2|TRBD2|once|TRBJ2-1
CASSFELAAYNEQFF
TGTGCCAGCAGCTTTGAACTAGCGGCCTACAATGAGCAGTTCTTC
>TRBV9|TRBD2|.|TRBJ2-1
CASSALGTSDYNEQFF
TGTGCCAGCAGCGCCCTCGGGACTAGCGATTACAATGAGCAGTTCTTC
>TRBV7-6|TRBD2|.|TRBJ2-5
CASSLARLERETAQYF
TGTGCCAGCAGCTTGGCCCGGTTAGAGCGGGAAACGGCCCAGTACTTC
>TRBV5-4|TRBD2|.|TRBJ2-3
CASSGGTSGIRADTQYF
TGTGCCAGCAGCGGCGGGACTAGCGGGATTAGGGCAGATACGCAGTATTTT
>TRBV5-1|.|few|TRBJ2-5
CATDRSQETQYF
TGCGCCACCGACAGGAGCCAAGAGACCCAGTACTTC
>TRBV3-1/TRBV3-2|.|.|TRBJ2-7
CASSSQGREQYF
TGTGCCAGCAGCTCACAGGGTCGGGAGCAGTACTTC
>TRBV3-1/TRBV3-2|.|.|TRBJ2-7
CASSHYRGLNEQYF
TGTGCCAGCAGCCACTACAGGGGACTCAACGAGCAGTACTTC
>TRBV6-4|TRBD1|.|TRBJ1-6
CASSPGQEYNSPLHF
TGTGCCAGCAGTCCGGGACAGGAATATAATTCACCCCTCCACTTT
>TRBV10-1|TRBD1|.|TRBJ1-1
CASTNRGGSLERLGDPEAFF
TGCGCCAGCACAAACAGGGGAGGATCCCTAGAAAGGCTGGGGGACCCTGAAGCTTTCTTT
>TRBV6-2/TRBV6-3|TRBD2|.|TRBJ2-7
CASSFGGRIGGYEQYF
TGTGCCAGCAGCTTCGGCGGGAGGATTGGAGGCTACGAGCAGTACTTC
>TRBV6-5|TRBD2|.|TRBJ2-1
CASTSGSYNEQFF
TGTGCCAGCACTAGCGGCTCCTACAATGAGCAGTTCTTC
>TRBV4-2|.|.|TRBJ2-7
CASSQEKQRAYEQYF
TGTGCCAGCAGCCAAGAAAAGCAACGGGCCTACGAGCAGTACTTC
>TRBV28|TRBD1|.|TRBJ2-3
CASSLAAGGVTDTQYF
TGTGCCAGCAGTTTAGCCGCAGGGGGCGTCACAGATACGCAGTATTTT
>TRBV27|.|.|TRBJ2-7
CASRKDSTYEQYF
TGTGCCAGCAGGAAGGACAGCACCTACGAGCAGTACTTC
>TRBV28|.|.|TRBJ2-2
CASSLVAVTGELFF
TGTGCCAGCAGTTTAGTAGCTGTCACCGGGGAGCTGTTTTTT
>TRBV4-1|.|.|TRBJ1-3
CASSLGGPGNTIYF
TGCGCCAGCAGCCTGGGGGGGCCTGGAAACACCATATATTTT
>TRBV5-4|.|.|TRBJ2-7
CASSSGGKQGPRSYEQYF
TGTGCCAGCAGCTCTGGGGGAAAACAGGGTCCCAGATCCTACGAGCAGTACTTC
>TRBV30|.|.|TRBJ1-5
CAWSDKGLYGQPQHF
TGTGCCTGGAGTGACAAGGGACTCTATGGTCAGCCCCAGCATTTT
>TRBV1|.|.|TRBJ2-1
CTSSPTQSASGRSNEQFF
TGCACCAGCAGCCCTACCCAATCTGCTAGCGGGAGGAGTAATGAGCAGTTCTTC
>TRBV28|.|.|TRBJ1-2
CATLSQVVADYGYTF
TGTGCCACACTCTCCCAGGTCGTCGCAGACTATGGCTACACCTTC
>TRBV14|TRBD2|.|TRBJ2-1
CASSQGTSKDEQFF
TGTGCCAGCAGCCAGGGGACTAGCAAGGATGAGCAGTTCTTC
>TRBV4-1|.|.|TRBJ2-7
CASSQEGVASAYYEQYF
TGCGCCAGCAGCCAAGAAGGGGTAGCTAGCGCCTACTACGAGCAGTACTTC
>TRBV3-1/TRBV3-2|.|once|TRBJ2-1
CASSQPSGISYNEQFF
TGTGCCAGCAGCCAACCGTCGGGTATTTCCTACAATGAGCAGTTCTTC
>TRBV9|.|.|TRBJ1-4
CASSVGRATNEKLFF
TGTGCCAGCAGCGTAGGGAGGGCAACTAATGAAAAACTGTTTTTT
>TRBV7-2|TRBD2|.|TRBJ2-7
CASSSRTSGSLYEQYF
TGTGCCAGCAGCTCCCGGACTAGCGGGAGTTTATACGAGCAGTACTTC
>TRBV27|.|.|TRBJ1-5
CASSSLWGGGNQPQHF
TGTGCCAGCAGTTCCCTGTGGGGAGGGGGCAATCAGCCCCAGCATTTT
>TRBV18|TRBD1|few|TRBJ1-5
CASSPSGQDNQPQHF
TGTGCCAGCTCACCCTCTGGACAGGACAATCAGCCCCAGCATTTT
>TRBV10-3|.|.|TRBJ1-2
CAITDGYYGYTF
TGTGCCATCACCGACGGGTATTATGGCTACACCTTC
>TRBV4-2|.|.|TRBJ2-5
CASSQEMAGAEETQYF
TGTGCCAGCAGCCAAGAAATGGCGGGGGCCGAAGAGACCCAGTACTTC
>TRBV5-8|.|.|TRBJ1-1
CASSPSVGWAQEAFF
TGTGCCAGCAGCCCCTCGGTGGGTTGGGCACAGGAGGCTTTCTTT
>TRBV10-3|TRBD2|once|TRBJ2-7
CAISLSSSGDYEQYF
TGTGCCATCAGTTTGAGTTCTAGCGGAGACTACGAGCAGTACTTC
>TRBV7-2|.|.|TRBJ2-3
CASSLFGGANADTQYF
TGTGCCAGCAGCTTATTTGGCGGGGCAAATGCAGATACGCAGTATTTT
>TRBV19|.|.|TRBJ2-3
CASSMGPVGGGTDTQYF
TGTGCCAGTAGTATGGGTCCGGTCGGCGGCGGCACAGATACGCAGTATTTT
>TRBV20-1|.|.|TRBJ1-4
CSASPDSNEKLFF
TGCAGTGCTAGTCCGGACAGCAATGAAAAACTGTTTTTT
>TRBV2|.|.|TRBJ1-5
CASSLRRYQPQHF
TGTGCCAGCAGTTTAAGGAGGTATCAGCCCCAGCATTTT
>TRBV5-6|.|once|TRBJ1-3
CASSLPARSSGNTIYF
TGTGCCAGCAGCTTGCCCGCTCGTAGCTCTGGAAACACCATATATTTT
>TRBV14|.|.|TRBJ2-3
CASSQSRSDTQYF
TGTGCCAGCAGCCAATCCCGTTCAGATACGCAGTATTTT
>TRBV6-6|.|.|TRBJ2-7
CASSLEKYEQYF
TGTGCCAGCAGTTTGGAGAAATACGAGCAGTACTTC
>TRBV7-9|TRBD1|.|TRBJ1-4
CASSLGPGQGKATNEKLFF
TGTGCCAGCAGCTTAGGGCCGGGACAGGGAAAAGCAACTAATGAAAAACTGTTTTTT